Shown below are 2 T cell receptor beta chains from a single sample sequenced in a study of Ad26.COV2.S vaccination and SARS-CoV-2 variants. Clones were read by immunoSEQ multiplex PCR, and TCRdb kept only the in-frame ones, dropping some. The sample includes 400,000 or so clones, more than 85% of them seen just once. Treatment specified: 15 to 20 received Ad26.COV2.S at low or high dose, single or two shots; 5 received placebo; per-sample allocation not given. Sampling occurred on day 63 after the first vaccine or placebo injection. Here the sequenced sample was peripheral blood, taken in a trial of Ad26.COV2.S vaccine versus placebo. These receptor sequences come from a person between 18 and 65 years old who received the Ad26.COV2.S COVID-19 vaccine or a placebo.

This chain uses TRBV7-9 with TRBJ1-6; maybe TRBD1 (5 bases). V was pared by 5 bases and J by 8 bases, with 13 bases between. CDR1 is SEHNR, CDR2 FQNEAQ, per germline (reference sequence). The CDR3 has 14 residues. The CDR3 DNA follows: TGTGCCAGCAGCCTTGGGGCCCCACATTCACCCCTCCACTTT. This translates into CASSLGAPHSPLHF.

Comments on this clone: The same CDR3 can be traced to other DNA sequences in this sample. This sequence joins TRBV18 and TRBJ1-3, with 8 bases aligning to TRBD1. Germline CDR1 reads KGHSH; CDR2 reads LQKENI. J gave up 3 bases and V 6 bases, and 7 bases lay outside the gene matches. This CDR3 has 15 amino acids. CDR3 protein: CASSRGQGSGNTIYF. CDR3 nucleotide sequence: TGTGCCAGCTCTCGTGGACAGGGAAGTGGAAACACCATATATTTT.